This paragraph covers one TCR beta chain sequence. The target antigen is unknown. The sample is drawn from a study of T cell responses to AZD1222 COVID-19 vaccine. The study's findings and limits: Spike was spanned by vaccine-associated CD4 TCRs, with dominance at 160-218 and 743-854. White British donors predominated, females outnumbered males, and clonal diversity was possibly underestimated. Among those given AZD1222, only six were seropositive at baseline. As reported, nearly half of all spike-specific TCRs target variant regions that are unmutated.

Sequencing used immunoSEQ multiplex PCR; TCRdb keeps in-frame clones, though not all of them. This table has around 200,000 clones, around nine tenths appearing once. Germline assignment: CDR1 MNHEY and CDR2 SVGAGI. With 11 bases removed from V and 0 bases from J, the gap between germline ends came to 16 bases. The CDR3 sequence is 14 residues long. Here the sequenced sample was peripheral blood, taken on day 0 of AZD1222 vaccination. This sequence joins TRBV6-5 and TRBJ2-5, with D perhaps matching TRBD1 or TRBD2 (6 bases each). The sequence was obtained from an adult in good health. The CDR3 bases are TGTGCCTCAAAGAAAGGGGGGTACCAAGAGACCCAGTACTTC. It is translated as CASKKGGYQETQYF.